The T cell receptor beta chain described here comes from a study of blood T cell repertoires in COVID-19. Study context: Acute-phase and convalescent COVID-19 samples originated in the United States, Italy and Spain. T cells, B-cell-depleted T cells, or PBMCs provided the cDNA or gDNA that served as material.

Sequencing used immunoSEQ multiplex PCR; TCRdb keeps in-frame clones, though not all of them. The sample records over 90,000 clones, 70% to 90% being singletons. Germline CDR1 and CDR2: MGHRA and YSYEKL. This CDR3 has 14 residues. V dropped 4 bases and J dropped 6; count of bases not matched to a gene: 8. The rearrangement uses TRBV4-1 and TRBJ2-7; 8 bases match TRBD2. This receptor was taken from a man aged 50 to 59 with active COVID-19. The sequencing sample was made of peripheral blood. The CDR3 spells CASSRNGLATEQYF. Written as DNA, the CDR3 is TGCGCCAGCAGCCGCAACGGACTAGCTACCGAGCAGTACTTC.